Listed below are T cell receptor beta chains from one sample, sequenced in a study of control samples from healthy donors and cancer patients. The protocol was immunoSEQ multiplex PCR, while the TCRdb copy is restricted to in-frame clones and leaves out a portion. This table holds some 150,000 clones, 85% to 95% found once. The sample taken for sequencing was blood. The receptors shown here come from a man in his forties in good health. CDR3s include the opening cysteine and the closing phenylalanine or tryptophan. The D gene is left open where the match is weak.

>TRBV7-9|TRBD2|TRBJ2-5|15
TGTGCCAGCCAACCCCCGGGACTAGTCCAAGAGACCCAGTACTTC
CASQPPGLVQETQYF
>TRBV6-2/TRBV6-3|TRBD2|TRBJ2-5|14
TGTGCCAGCAGTACCCGGGGGGGGCAAGAGACCCAGTACTTC
CASSTRGGQETQYF
>TRBV5-6|-|TRBJ1-1|15
TGTGCCAGCAGCGCTGTCGGGTCAAGCGACACTGAAGCTTTCTTT
CASSAVGSSDTEAFF
>TRBV18|-|TRBJ1-1|13
TGTGCCAGCTCACCACAGGGGGGCGATTCCGCTTTCTTT
CASSPQGGDSAFF
>TRBV27|-|TRBJ1-6|15
TGTGCCAGCAGTTTTTGGCCAGGGGACAATTCACCCCTCCACTTT
CASSFWPGDNSPLHF
>TRBV5-6|TRBD1|TRBJ1-1|19
TGTGCCAGCAGCTCCGGGACAGGACGACGAGAGGTCATGAACACTGAAGCTTTCTTT
CASSSGTGRREVMNTEAFF
>TRBV10-2|TRBD2|TRBJ2-3|15
TGCGCCAGCAGTGCCAGCGGGGGTCTCGCAGATACGCAGTATTTT
CASSASGGLADTQYF
>TRBV6-5|TRBD1|TRBJ1-6|16
TGTGCCAGCAGTTCCCCGGACAGGGTTCCTAATTCACCCCTCCACTTT
CASSSPDRVPNSPLHF
>TRBV5-1|-|TRBJ2-3|14
TGCGCCAGCAGCTTTGGGACTAGCACAGATACGCAGTATTTT
CASSFGTSTDTQYF
>TRBV6-5|-|TRBJ1-1|15
TGTGCCAGCAGGCCCCCCTTTGGGGGCGCGTTGGGAGCTTTCTTT
CASRPPFGGALGAFF